Reported below is one TCR beta chain. The entry originates in a study of technical replicates of blood from four donors. Measured with immunoSEQ multiplex PCR; TCRdb has only the in-frame clones, and not every one. The sample yields about 79,000 clones, roughly 92% seen once. Germline V gives CDR1 MNHNY, CDR2 SVGAGI (reference sequence). V lost 5 bases, J lost 4 bases, and 15 bases lay in between. The CDR3 covers 15 residues. The rearrangement joins TRBV6-6 to TRBJ1-5; TRBD1 is a possible D gene (6 bases). What was sequenced was T cells isolated from PBMCs. The sequence was obtained from a human donor in good health. The CDR3 nucleotides are TGTGCCAGCAGTCCCCACCCCAGGGGAAATCAGCCCCAGCATTTT. It specifies CASSPHPRGNQPQHF.